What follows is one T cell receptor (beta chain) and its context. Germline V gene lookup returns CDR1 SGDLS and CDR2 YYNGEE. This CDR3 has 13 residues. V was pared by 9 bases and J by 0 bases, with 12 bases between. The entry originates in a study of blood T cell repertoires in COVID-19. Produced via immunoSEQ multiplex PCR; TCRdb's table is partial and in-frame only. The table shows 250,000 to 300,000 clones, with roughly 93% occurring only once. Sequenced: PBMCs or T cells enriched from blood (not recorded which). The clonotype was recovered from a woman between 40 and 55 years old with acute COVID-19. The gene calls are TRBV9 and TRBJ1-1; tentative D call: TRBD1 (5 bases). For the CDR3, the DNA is TGTGCCAAAACCCCGGGGGTGAACACTGAAGCTTTCTTT. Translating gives CAKTPGVNTEAFF.